This T cell receptor beta chain derives from a study of T cell responses to AZD1222 COVID-19 vaccine. Study-level results: Compared with day 0, the breadth and depth of the Spike-specific TCR repertoire rose significantly after two doses of AZD1222.

V shed 5 bases, J shed 6 bases, and the junction held 7 bases outside the gene matches. Germline CDR1 is SGHVS and CDR2 is FNYEAQ. The CDR3 is 15 residues long. For this clone: Its matching antigen is unknown.

The data were produced by immunoSEQ multiplex PCR, yet TCRdb's version contains in-frame clones alone and is incomplete. This table holds fewer than 150,000 clones, approximately 90% found once. The material was peripheral blood, obtained 28 days after the second AZD1222 dose. This TCR came from an adult who received the AZD1222 COVID-19 vaccine. The chain joins TRBV7-6 to TRBJ1-6; 7 bases fit TRBD1. CDR3 DNA sequence: TGTGCCAGCAGCCTCCGGGACAGAAGTAATTCACCCCTCCACTTT. Translation gives CASSLRDRSNSPLHF.